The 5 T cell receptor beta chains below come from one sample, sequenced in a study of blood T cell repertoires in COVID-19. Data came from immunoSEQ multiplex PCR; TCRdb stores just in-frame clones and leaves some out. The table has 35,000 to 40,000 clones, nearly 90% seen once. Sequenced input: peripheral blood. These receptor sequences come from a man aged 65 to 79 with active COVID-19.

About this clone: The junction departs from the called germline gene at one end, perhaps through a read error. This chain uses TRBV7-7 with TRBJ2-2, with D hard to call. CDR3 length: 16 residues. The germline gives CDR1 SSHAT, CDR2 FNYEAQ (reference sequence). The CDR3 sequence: CASSLVVAPADGELFF. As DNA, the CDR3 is TGTGCTAGCAGCTTAGTGGTGGCCCCGGCGGACGGGGAGCTGTTTTTT.

The CDR3 is CASSLQGGYGYTF. CDR3 DNA: TGTGCCAGCAGCCTACAGGGTGGCTATGGCTACACCTTC. V usage is TRBV6-6 and J usage is TRBJ1-2; TRBD1 is a possible D gene (6 bases). Trimming stripped 6 bases from V and 4 bases from J, with 12 bases between. Germline V gene lookup returns CDR1 MNHNY and CDR2 SVGAGI (reference sequence). CDR3 length equals 13 residues.

CDR3 sequence: CASANWTLHSNQPQHF. CDR3 DNA sequence: TGTGCTAGTGCCAATTGGACACTCCATAGCAATCAGCCCCAGCATTTT. This sequence joins TRBV12-5 and TRBJ1-5; perhaps TRBD1 as D (5 bases). Germline CDR1 is LGHNT and CDR2 is FRNRAP. The CDR3 sequence is 16 residues long. Trimming removed 7 bases at V and 0 bases at J, with 16 bases between. Full variable domain (remainder filled in from reference TRBV12-5 and TRBJ1-5): DARVTQTPRHKVTEMGQEVTMRCQPILGHNTVFWYRQTMMQGLELLAYFRNRAPLDDSGMPKDRFSAEMPDATLATLKIQPSEPRDSAVYFCASANWTLHSNQPQHFGDGTRLSIL.

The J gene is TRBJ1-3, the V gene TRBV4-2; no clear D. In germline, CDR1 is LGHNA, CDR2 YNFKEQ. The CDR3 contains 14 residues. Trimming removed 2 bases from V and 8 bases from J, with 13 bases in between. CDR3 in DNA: TGTGCCAGCAGCCAAACCGCCCGGGGAGACACCATATATTTT. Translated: CASSQTARGDTIYF.

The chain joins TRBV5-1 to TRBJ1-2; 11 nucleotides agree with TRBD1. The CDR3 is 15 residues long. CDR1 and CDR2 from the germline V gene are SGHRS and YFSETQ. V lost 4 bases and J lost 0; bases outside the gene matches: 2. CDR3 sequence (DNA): TGCGCCAGCAGCCCGGGACAGGGGGCTAACTATGGCTACACCTTC. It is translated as CASSPGQGANYGYTF.